The 22 T cell receptor beta chains below come from one sample, sequenced in a study of blood T cell repertoires in COVID-19. Using immunoSEQ multiplex PCR, the repertoire was profiled, and TCRdb retains in-frame clones only, with some absent. The table lists 95,000 to 150,000 clones, 70% to 90% of them singletons. Material: peripheral blood. These receptors were collected from a man aged 45-60 years with acute or convalescent COVID-19.

The V call is TRBV6-5, the J call TRBJ2-1; TRBD1 is a possible D gene (6 bases). Germline V gene sequence: CDR1 MNHEY, CDR2 SVGAGI. The CDR3 has 15 residues. The germline V and J ends were trimmed by 4 bases and 3 bases, with 13 bases remaining between them. This CDR3 reads CASSSGTSVYNEQFF. In nucleotides, the CDR3 is TGTGCCAGCAGTTCCGGGACATCCGTCTACAATGAGCAGTTCTTC.

This rearrangement joins TRBV30 to TRBJ1-3; tentatively, D is TRBD1 (6 bases). This CDR3 comprises 13 residues. V was trimmed by 4 bases and J by 4 bases, leaving 11 bases between them. Germline lookup yields CDR1 GTSNPN and CDR2 SVGIG (reference sequence). CDR3 DNA sequence: TGTGCCTGGATGAACAGGGTGGGAAACACCATATATTTT. Its translation: CAWMNRVGNTIYF.

This sequence joins TRBV5-1 and TRBJ2-1, with 10 bases lining up with TRBD2. Germline V lookup: CDR1 SGHRS, CDR2 YFSETQ. The CDR3 covers 16 residues. The junction had 7 bases not matched to a gene; V was cut back by 2 bases and J by 5 bases. CDR3 coding DNA: TGCGCCAGCAGCTTCTCGACTAGCGGGCCCAACAATGAGCAGTTCTTC. Protein sequence: CASSFSTSGPNNEQFF. Using reference TRBV5-1 and TRBJ2-1 for the parts outside the CDR3, the full variable domain is KAGVTQTPRYLIKTRGQQVTLSCSPISGHRSVSWYQQTPGQGLQFLFEYFSETQRNKGNFPGRFSGRQFSNSRSEMNVSTLELGDSALYLCASSFSTSGPNNEQFFGPGTRLTVL.

The V call is TRBV5-4, the J call TRBJ2-5, with a possible D match to TRBD1 (7 bases). V dropped 6 bases and J dropped 2 bases, with 14 bases sitting between them. The germline V gene has CDR1 SGHNT and CDR2 YYREEE (reference sequence). The CDR3 length is 14 residues. CDR3 in amino acids: CASTQGGGQETQYF. CDR3 nucleotide sequence: TGTGCCAGCACCCAGGGGGGCGGTCAAGAGACCCAGTACTTC.

This clone was seen a single time. This chain's CDR3 is CASSQLGLAGGTERETQYF. CDR3 nucleotides: TGTGCCAGCAGCCAACTCGGACTAGCGGGAGGAACCGAGCGGGAGACCCAGTACTTC. The chain recombines TRBV3-1 (or the pseudogene TRBV3-2) with TRBJ2-5; 14 nucleotides agree with TRBD2. The CDR3 runs to 19 residues. Per germline, CDR1 LGHDT and CDR2 YNNKEL (reference sequence). V lost 2 bases and J lost 5; bases outside the gene matches: 13.

The rearrangement links TRBV27 to TRBJ2-5; weak D call: TRBD2 (5 bases). Germline-derived CDR1 and CDR2 are MNHEY and SMNVEV (reference sequence). The CDR3 totals 14 residues. Trimming pared 0 bases from V and 5 bases from J, leaving 10 bases between. The CDR3 here is CASSLSAARETQYF. Written as DNA, the CDR3 is TGTGCCAGCAGTTTATCAGCGGCCCGGGAGACCCAGTACTTC.

The chain links TRBV25-1 to TRBJ1-3, with 7 bases identical to TRBD1. The CDR3 has 15 residues. CDR1 MGHDK and CDR2 SYGVNS come from the germline V gene. V was clipped by 6 bases and J by 2 bases; unmatched bases: 7. The CDR3 here is CASRTGTEAGNTIYF. In nucleotides, the CDR3 is TGTGCCAGCAGGACAGGGACTGAAGCTGGAAACACCATATATTTT.

The chain combines TRBV4-2 with TRBJ2-7, with unresolved D. Deletions cut 0 bases from V and 0 bases from J, with 15 bases between. Germline V gives CDR1 LGHNA, CDR2 YNFKEQ. The CDR3 has 17 amino acids. The CDR3 region is CASSQDMVPPSSYEQYF. The CDR3 coding sequence is TGTGCCAGCAGCCAAGATATGGTTCCCCCGAGCTCCTACGAGCAGTACTTC.

The chain has TRBV5-1 and TRBJ1-1, with 8 bases lining up with TRBD1. CDR1 and CDR2 from the germline V gene are SGHRS and YFSETQ. The CDR3 length is 15 residues. J gave up 1 base and V 4 bases, and 6 bases lay outside the gene matches. The CDR3 spells CASSTSGTGNTEAFF. The CDR3 DNA sequence: TGCGCCAGCAGCACCTCCGGGACAGGGAACACTGAAGCTTTCTTT.

The chain recombines TRBV27 with TRBJ2-1; 9 bases fit TRBD2. Germline values: CDR1 MNHEY, CDR2 SMNVEV (reference sequence). Trimming cost V 6 bases and J 5 bases; bases outside gene matches: 8. The CDR3 runs to 15 residues. In nucleotides, the CDR3 is TGTGCCAGCAGGGCCCAGCTAGCGGGGCACAATGAGCAGTTCTTC. Translated, it gives CASRAQLAGHNEQFF.

This chain uses TRBV7-2 with TRBJ2-7; D is unresolved. The V gene lost 5 bases and the J gene lost 3 bases, with 11 bases spanning the gap. The CDR3 contains 13 residues. Germline V gives CDR1 SGHTA, CDR2 FQGNSA. The DNA for the CDR3 is TGTGCCAGCAGCAAAAGCCCCCTCTACGAGCAGTACTTC. This sequence encodes CASSKSPLYEQYF.

The genes are TRBV24-1 and TRBJ2-3; D might be TRBD1 (6 bases). Germline CDR1 KGHDR, CDR2 SFDVKD. V was cut by 1 base and J by 4 bases, with 14 bases left in between. The CDR3 covers 16 residues. The CDR3 loop is CATSDLNRDGSDTQYF. The CDR3 DNA reads as TGTGCCACCAGTGATTTAAACAGGGATGGATCAGATACGCAGTATTTT.

The chain carries TRBV5-1 and TRBJ1-2; D remains unclear. V was cut by 5 bases and J by 1 base, with 6 bases left in between. Germline V gene data show CDR1 as SGHRS and CDR2 as YFSETQ. The CDR3 spans 12 residues. The CDR3 reads CASRVYNYGYTF. CDR3 nucleotides: TGCGCCAGCAGGGTCTATAACTATGGCTACACCTTC.

This chain uses TRBV7-7 with TRBJ2-3; a weak D match, TRBD1 (6 bases). The CDR3 sequence is 15 residues long. Germline V gives CDR1 SSHAT, CDR2 FNYEAQ (reference sequence). V was pared by 6 bases and J by 6 bases, with 19 bases between. CDR3 loop: CASSLNGQPGDTQYF. CDR3 DNA sequence: TGTGCCAGCAGTTTAAACGGACAGCCCGGGGATACGCAGTATTTT.

Of note for this clone: The junction departs from the called germline gene at one end, perhaps through a read error. The chain links TRBV19 to TRBJ1-5; D remains unclear. This CDR3 region has 12 residues. Germline V gene lookup returns CDR1 LNHDA and CDR2 SQIVND (reference sequence). CDR3 region: CASSTAALPMDF. In DNA form, the CDR3 reads TGTGCCAGTAGTACCGCGGCGCTCCCTATGGATTTT.

This chain joins TRBV19 and TRBJ1-1, with D possibly TRBD1 on 5 matching bases. CDR1 LNHDA and CDR2 SQIVND come from the germline V gene (reference sequence). The ends were cut back, 5 bases at V and 5 bases at J, with 6 bases in the middle. CDR3 size: 11 residues. Here the CDR3 reads CASSRGTEAFF. The CDR3 DNA follows: TGTGCCAGTAGTCGGGGGACTGAAGCTTTCTTT. The entire variable domain, with the rest obtained from reference TRBV19 and TRBJ1-1, is as follows: DGGITQSPKYLFRKEGQNVTLSCEQNLNHDAMYWYRQDPGQGLRLIYYSQIVNDFQKGDIAEGYSVSREKKESFPLTVTSAQKNPTAFYLCASSRGTEAFFGQGTRLTVV.

The V and J genes are TRBV19 and TRBJ1-2; 8 bases fit TRBD1. J lost 6 bases, V lost 7 bases, and 7 bases had no gene match. The germline CDR1 and CDR2 sequences are LNHDA and SQIVND (reference sequence). The CDR3 is made up of 13 amino acids. As DNA, the CDR3 is TGTGCCAGTAACGACAGGGGAGCCGATGGCTACACCTTC. Translation gives CASNDRGADGYTF.

This rearrangement joins TRBV6-5 to TRBJ1-1; D call uncertain. V was shortened by 2 bases and J by 6 bases, with 13 bases between the two germline ends. The CDR3 spans 14 residues. In germline, CDR1 is MNHEY, CDR2 SVGAGI. The CDR3 sequence is CASSYIDTESEAFF. The CDR3 nucleotides are TGTGCCAGCAGTTACATCGATACCGAGTCTGAAGCTTTCTTT.

The chain uses TRBV5-5 and TRBJ2-7; tentatively, D is TRBD1 (5 bases). Trimming cost V 0 bases and J 1 base, with 8 bases left between them. This CDR3 contains 14 residues. The V gene's germline CDR1 is SGHKS and CDR2 YYEKEE (reference sequence). The CDR3 spells CASSLVSGSYEQYF. The CDR3 coding sequence is TGTGCCAGCAGCTTGGTGTCAGGGTCCTACGAGCAGTACTTC.

V is TRBV5-4 and J is TRBJ2-7; 8 nucleotides align to TRBD2. Germline CDR1 is SGHNT and CDR2 is YYREEE (reference sequence). With 4 bases clipped from V and 6 bases from J, the junction kept 6 bases outside the gene matches. This CDR3 contains 13 residues. The CDR3 coding sequence is TGTGCCAGCAGCCCAATCCGGGAGGGCGAGCAGTACTTC. Protein product: CASSPIREGEQYF.

V and J are TRBV21-1 and TRBJ2-3; no check of the table's D call, TRBD2, against the DNA was made. TRBV21-1 counts as a pseudogene. The CDR3 is made up of 16 amino acids. CDR3 region: CASSKGGRVPTDTQYF. CDR3 coding DNA: TGTGCCAGCAGCAAAGGAGGGAGGGTACCCACAGATACGCAGTATTTT.

This chain joins TRBV19 and TRBJ1-1; D is undetermined. Germline V CDR1 and CDR2: LNHDA, SQIVND (reference sequence). The CDR3 has 13 amino acids. The V end was cut by 11 bases, the J end by 3 bases, with 16 bases between. The CDR3 region has the DNA TGTGCCGGGAGAAGACGCCGAGACACTGAAGCTTTCTTT. The encoded protein is CAGRRRRDTEAFF.